These 20 T cell receptor beta chains were all obtained from the same sample, sequenced in a study of blood T cell repertoires in COVID-19. Some clones are missing from TCRdb's copy, which holds only in-frame ones; the method was immunoSEQ multiplex PCR. This table has tens of thousands of clones, approximately 82% appearing once. Material for sequencing was peripheral blood. The receptors were sampled from a man over 45 with active COVID-19.

The chain combines TRBV5-1 with TRBJ2-7; D not certain. V was pared by 4 bases and J by 0 bases, with 5 bases between. CDR1 SGHRS and CDR2 YFSETQ come from the germline V gene. The CDR3 has 12 amino acids. DNA of the CDR3: TGCGCCAGCAGCCTCAGCTCCTACGAGCAGTACTTC. Its protein is CASSLSSYEQYF.

This clone was detected only once. CDR3: CASSPDTESNQPQHF. The CDR3 DNA reads TGTGCCAGCAGCCCTGACACGGAAAGTAATCAGCCCCAGCATTTT. The rearrangement joins TRBV9 to TRBJ1-5; no definite D call. V gave up 4 bases and J gave up 4 bases, with 15 bases separating them. This CDR3 contains 15 residues. Germline CDR1 reads SGDLS; CDR2 reads YYNGEE.

The chain uses TRBV3-1 (or the pseudogene TRBV3-2) and TRBJ1-1; D possibly corresponds to TRBD1 (6 bases). V was clipped by 6 bases and J by 7 bases, with 18 bases between them. Germline-derived CDR1 and CDR2 are LGHDT and YNNKEL (reference sequence). The CDR3 has 14 residues. CDR3 residues: CASSSGWGGGEAFF. DNA of the CDR3: TGTGCCAGCAGTTCTGGATGGGGAGGGGGTGAAGCTTTCTTT.

This clone occurred a few times. The genes are TRBV24-1 and TRBJ2-1, with TRBD2 as a possible D gene (5 bases). The CDR3 length is 13 residues. CDR1 is KGHDR, CDR2 SFDVKD, per germline. V gave up 0 bases and J gave up 9 bases, with 8 bases separating them. The CDR3 spells CATSDLLAGEQFF. CDR3 bases: TGTGCCACCAGTGATTTGTTGGCGGGTGAGCAGTTCTTC.

The CDR3 loop reads CASYTGTSGTDTQYF. CDR3 sequence (DNA): TGTGCCAGTTACACCGGGACTAGCGGCACAGATACGCAGTATTTT. J is TRBJ2-3 and V is TRBV6-5; 10 bases line up with TRBD2. The CDR3 sequence is 15 residues long. V shed 9 bases and J 1 base; nucleotides not matched to a gene: 7. Germline CDR1 MNHEY, CDR2 SVGAGI.

The gene calls are TRBV7-9 and TRBJ2-5; 13 bases align to TRBD2. Germline values: CDR1 SEHNR, CDR2 FQNEAQ (reference sequence). The J segment lost 4 bases and the V segment lost 6 bases, leaving 5 bases of the junction unmatched. This CDR3 is 15 amino acids long. The CDR3 reads CASSFRLAGGETQYF. Here the CDR3 DNA reads TGTGCCAGCAGTTTCCGACTAGCGGGGGGAGAGACCCAGTACTTC. Using reference TRBV7-9 and TRBJ2-5 for the parts outside the CDR3, the full variable domain is DTGVSQNPRHKITKRGQNVTFRCDPISEHNRLYWYRQTLGQGPEFLTYFQNEAQLEKSRLLSDRFSAERPKGSFSTLEIQRTEQGDSAMYLCASSFRLAGGETQYFGPGTRLLVL.

This sequence joins TRBV2 and TRBJ1-4; D ambiguous. The V end was cut by 7 bases, the J end by 2 bases, with 11 bases between. This CDR3 contains 14 residues. Germline V gene data show CDR1 as SNHLY and CDR2 as FYNNEI. The CDR3 nucleotides read TGTGCCAGCATTAGGAGGAGCACTAATGAAAAACTGTTTTTT. The encoded protein is CASIRRSTNEKLFF. Complete variable domain (other parts from reference TRBV2 and TRBJ1-4): EPEVTQTPSHQVTQMGQEVILRCVPISNHLYFYWYRQILGQKVEFLVSFYNNEISEKSEIFDDQFSVERPDGSNFTLKIRSTKLEDSAMYFCASIRRSTNEKLFFGSGTQLSVL.

The chain is built from TRBV2 and TRBJ2-3; D might be TRBD1 (5 bases). CDR3 length equals 16 residues. From germline, CDR1 is SNHLY and CDR2 FYNNEI. The V end was cut by 2 bases, the J end by 2 bases, with 14 bases between. This CDR3 reads CASSESQGRATDTQYF. CDR3 sequence (DNA): TGTGCCAGCAGTGAATCTCAGGGCAGGGCCACAGATACGCAGTATTTT.

CDR3 loop: CASSFTRTGTNEKLFF. CDR3 coding DNA: TGTGCCAGCAGTTTCACCCGGACAGGGACTAATGAAAAACTGTTTTTT. This sequence joins TRBV28 and TRBJ1-4; TRBD1 matches 8 bases. The CDR3 has 16 residues. V gave up 3 bases and J gave up 2 bases; unmatched junction bases: 5. The germline gives CDR1 MDHEN, CDR2 SYDVKM.

The rearrangement links TRBV7-2 to TRBJ2-3; 10 bases are shared with TRBD2. V lost 4 bases, J lost 4 bases, and 5 bases stayed unmatched. In germline, CDR1 is SGHTA, CDR2 FQGNSA. This CDR3 has 15 residues. CDR3 DNA: TGTGCCAGCAGCTACACTAGCGGGAATCCAGATACGCAGTATTTT. Translating it yields CASSYTSGNPDTQYF.

The chain recombines TRBV4-2 with TRBJ1-2, with TRBD1 matching 9 bases. The CDR3 is 16 amino acids. V lost 0 bases and J lost 8; bases outside the gene matches: 10. Germline assignment: CDR1 LGHNA and CDR2 YNFKEQ. CDR3 sequence: CASSQEGDRVYGGYTF. CDR3 nucleotide sequence: TGTGCCAGCAGCCAAGAGGGGGACAGGGTTTATGGCGGCTACACCTTC.

This clone was counted a single time. The genes are TRBV7-2 and TRBJ2-3; TRBD2 matches at 14 bases. The CDR3 is 18 amino acids. V was clipped by 5 bases and J by 7 bases; unmatched bases: 14. Germline-derived CDR1 and CDR2 are SGHTA and FQGNSA. The CDR3 loop reads CASSRTTGTSGSTYTQYF. In nucleotides, the CDR3 is TGTGCCAGCAGCCGCACAACCGGGACTAGCGGGAGTACGTATACGCAGTATTTT. Combining the CDR3 with reference TRBV7-2 and TRBJ2-3 gives the whole variable domain GAGVSQSPSNKVTEKGKDVELRCDPISGHTALYWYRQSLGQGLEFLIYFQGNSAPDKSGLPSDRFSAERTGGSVSTLTIQRTQQEDSAVYLCASSRTTGTSGSTYTQYFGPGTRLTVL.

This chain uses TRBV7-9 with TRBJ2-7; TRBD1 matches 8 bases. This CDR3 contains 12 residues. Per germline, CDR1 SEHNR and CDR2 FQNEAQ (reference sequence). J gave up 6 bases and V 6 bases, and 4 bases lay outside the gene matches. CDR3 sequence: CASSLTGAEQYF. The CDR3 DNA is TGTGCCAGCAGTTTGACAGGGGCCGAGCAGTACTTC.

V is TRBV13 and J is TRBJ2-2, with 10 bases that match TRBD2. This CDR3 has 18 amino acids. V lost 5 bases to trimming and J lost 3 bases; unmatched junction nucleotides: 12. Germline V gene lookup returns CDR1 PRHDT and CDR2 FYEKMQ (reference sequence). This CDR3 reads CASSPGPSTSGHTGELFF. The CDR3 DNA reads TGTGCCAGCAGCCCGGGACCCTCGACTAGCGGGCACACCGGGGAGCTGTTTTTT.

This chain connects TRBV10-1 to TRBJ1-1, with no clear D. Trimming stripped 6 bases from V and 0 bases from J, with 8 bases between. The V gene's germline CDR1 is WNHNN and CDR2 SYGVQD (reference sequence). The CDR3 covers 13 residues. For the CDR3, the DNA is TGCGCCAGCAGACAGTCGATGAACACTGAAGCTTTCTTT. Translated: CASRQSMNTEAFF.

This clone has just a few counts. The chain combines TRBV4-1 with TRBJ1-4; 7 positions match TRBD1. The CDR3 has 15 amino acids. The trim removed 4 bases at V and 7 bases at J, leaving 9 bases unmatched. CDR1 is MGHRA, CDR2 YSYEKL, per germline. This CDR3 reads CASSLPGQRREKLFF. The CDR3 DNA follows: TGCGCCAGCAGCCTCCCGGGACAGCGACGTGAAAAACTGTTTTTT.

V gene TRBV5-4 combines with J gene TRBJ2-5, with TRBD1 identical over 7 bases. CDR3 length: 13 amino acids. Germline V gene data show CDR1 as SGHNT and CDR2 as YYREEE (reference sequence). The V gene end was trimmed by 5 bases and the J gene end by 5 bases; junction bases not matched to a gene: 6. The CDR3 reads CASRLRQGETQYF. The CDR3 coding sequence is TGTGCCAGCAGGCTAAGACAGGGTGAGACCCAGTACTTC.

The J gene is TRBJ1-3, the V gene TRBV3-1 (or the pseudogene TRBV3-2); no firm D call. Looked up from germline, CDR1 is LGHDT and CDR2 is YNNKEL (reference sequence). V gave up 0 bases and J gave up 0 bases, with 3 bases separating them. The CDR3 length is 14 residues. This chain's CDR3 is CASSQDNSGNTIYF. DNA of the CDR3: TGTGCCAGCAGCCAAGATAACTCTGGAAACACCATATATTTT.

The CDR3 here is CASTPDRDSSYGYTF. The CDR3 coding sequence is TGTGCCAGCACCCCGGACAGGGATTCCTCTTATGGCTACACCTTC. The J gene is TRBJ1-2, the V gene TRBV2, with 8 bases matching TRBD1. Trimming at V came to 7 bases and at J to 5 bases, leaving 12 bases not matched to a gene. The germline V gene has CDR1 SNHLY and CDR2 FYNNEI. The CDR3 consists of 15 residues.

The chain joins TRBV7-6 to TRBJ2-7, with TRBD1 matching 8 bases. The CDR3 length is 15 residues. The V gene end was trimmed by 2 bases and the J gene end by 0 bases; junction bases not matched to a gene: 3. Germline V CDR1 and CDR2: SGHVS, FNYEAQ. The CDR3 is CASSLRTGTSYEQYF. DNA of the CDR3: TGTGCCAGCAGCTTACGGACAGGGACCTCCTACGAGCAGTACTTC.